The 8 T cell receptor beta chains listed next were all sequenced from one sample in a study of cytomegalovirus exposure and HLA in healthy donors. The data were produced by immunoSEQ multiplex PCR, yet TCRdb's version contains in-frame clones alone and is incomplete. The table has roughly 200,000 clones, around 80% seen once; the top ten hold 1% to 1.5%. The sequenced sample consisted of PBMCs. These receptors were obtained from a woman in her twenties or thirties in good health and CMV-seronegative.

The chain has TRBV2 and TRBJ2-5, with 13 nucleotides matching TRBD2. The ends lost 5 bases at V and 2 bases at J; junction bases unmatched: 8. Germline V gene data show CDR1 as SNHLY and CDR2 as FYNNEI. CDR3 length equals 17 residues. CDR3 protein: CASSRTSGGLWQETQYF. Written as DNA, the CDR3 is TGTGCCAGCAGTCGGACTAGCGGGGGCCTGTGGCAAGAGACCCAGTACTTC.

Here the CDR3 DNA reads TGTGCCAGCAGCTTACCTAGCGGGGTCGGATTGGAGTATTTT. This codes for CASSLPSGVGLEYF. V and J are TRBV5-4 and TRBJ2-3, with TRBD2 identical over 9 bases. CDR1 SGHNT and CDR2 YYREEE come from the germline V gene (reference sequence). There are 14 residues in the CDR3. Trimming removed 2 bases from V and 13 bases from J; junction bases left unmatched: 11.

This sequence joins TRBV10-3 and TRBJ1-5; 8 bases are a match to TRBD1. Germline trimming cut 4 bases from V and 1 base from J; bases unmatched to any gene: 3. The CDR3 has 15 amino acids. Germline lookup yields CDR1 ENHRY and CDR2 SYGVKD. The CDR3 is CAISGTGLSNQPQHF. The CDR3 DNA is TGTGCCATCAGTGGGACAGGGTTGAGCAATCAGCCCCAGCATTTT.

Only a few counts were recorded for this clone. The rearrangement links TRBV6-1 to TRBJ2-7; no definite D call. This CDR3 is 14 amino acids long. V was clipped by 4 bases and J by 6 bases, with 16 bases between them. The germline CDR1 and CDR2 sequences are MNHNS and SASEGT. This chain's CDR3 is CASSVEATFPEQYF. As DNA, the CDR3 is TGTGCCAGCAGTGTAGAGGCCACCTTCCCCGAGCAGTACTTC.

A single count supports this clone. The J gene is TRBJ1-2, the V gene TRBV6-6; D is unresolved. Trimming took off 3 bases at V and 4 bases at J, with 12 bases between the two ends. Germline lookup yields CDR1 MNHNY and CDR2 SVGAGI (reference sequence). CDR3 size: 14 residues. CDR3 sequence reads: CASSYTAYGYGYTF. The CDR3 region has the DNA TGTGCCAGCAGTTATACAGCCTATGGCTATGGCTACACCTTC.

The CDR3 DNA follows: TGTGCCAGCAGGGGACGACAGGGGGCGAGCACTGAAGCTTTCTTT. This sequence encodes CASRGRQGASTEAFF. This chain joins TRBV28 and TRBJ1-1; 10 bases fit TRBD1. The CDR3 is 15 residues long. With 6 bases clipped from V and 4 bases from J, the junction kept 8 bases outside the gene matches. CDR1 MDHEN and CDR2 SYDVKM come from the germline V gene.

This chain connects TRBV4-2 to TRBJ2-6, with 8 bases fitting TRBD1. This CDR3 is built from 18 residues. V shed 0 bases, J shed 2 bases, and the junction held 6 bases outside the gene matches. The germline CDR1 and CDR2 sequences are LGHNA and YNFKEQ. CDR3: CASSQDQGRGPGANVLTF. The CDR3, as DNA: TGTGCCAGCAGCCAAGATCAAGGCAGGGGGCCTGGGGCCAACGTCCTGACTTTC.

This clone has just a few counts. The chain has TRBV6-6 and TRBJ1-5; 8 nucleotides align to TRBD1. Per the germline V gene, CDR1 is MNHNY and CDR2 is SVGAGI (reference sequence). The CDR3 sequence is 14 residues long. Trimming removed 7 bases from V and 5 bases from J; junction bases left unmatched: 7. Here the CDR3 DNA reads TGTGCCAGCACCGGACAGGGTTGGGATCAGCCCCAGCATTTT. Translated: CASTGQGWDQPQHF.